In this sample, the clone carrying this T cell receptor beta chain turned up once. Vbeta (60) and Jbeta (13) primers were used in the PCR. Using immunoSEQ multiplex PCR, the repertoire was profiled, and TCRdb retains in-frame clones only, with some absent. The sample includes about 150,000 clones, roughly 77% of them seen just once. This record belongs to a study of cytomegalovirus exposure and HLA in healthy donors. Study in general: Of 398 genotyped donors, more than 70% clustered with self-reported Caucasian donors.

CDR1 and CDR2 from the germline V gene are SGHNT and YYREEE (reference sequence). The ends lost 6 bases at V and 2 bases at J; junction bases unmatched: 5. There are 14 residues in the CDR3. This sequence was found in a man between 18 and 29 years old in good health and CMV-seropositive. Sequencing was carried out using PBMCs. The rearrangement joins TRBV5-4 to TRBJ2-1, with TRBD1 matching 7 bases. CDR3 residues: CASTNRGPYNEQFF. The CDR3 nucleotides are TGTGCCAGCACCAACAGGGGCCCCTACAATGAGCAGTTCTTC.